One sample yielded the 27 T cell receptor beta chains listed below, sequenced in a study of T cell changes during pregnancy in multiple sclerosis. Clones were read by immunoSEQ multiplex PCR, and TCRdb kept only the in-frame ones, dropping some. This table holds tens of thousands of clones, under 95% found once. Sample: CD4+ T cells from peripheral blood mononuclear cells, taken in the second trimester of pregnancy. The receptors shown here come from a female donor with multiple sclerosis, enrolled in a pregnancy study.

The gene calls are TRBV23-1 and TRBJ2-6; TRBD1 aligns across 7 bases. TRBV23-1 qualifies as an ORF whose function is uncertain. The CDR3 spans 17 residues. V shed 0 bases, J shed 1 base, and the junction held 3 bases outside the gene matches. CDR3 sequence reads: CASSQSGQCSGANVLTF. Here the CDR3 DNA reads TGCGCCAGCAGTCAATCGGGACAGTGTTCTGGGGCCAACGTCCTGACTTTC.

The chain recombines TRBV2 with TRBJ2-5; D is perhaps TRBD2 (6 bases). From germline, CDR1 is SNHLY and CDR2 FYNNEI. This CDR3 contains 13 residues. The ends were cut back, 4 bases at V and 4 bases at J, with 10 bases in the middle. CDR3 sequence reads: CASSGTIGETQYF. The CDR3 region has the DNA TGTGCCAGCAGTGGGACTATAGGAGAGACCCAGTACTTC.

The gene calls are TRBV7-9 and TRBJ1-2; TRBD1 matches 7 bases. The germline V gene encodes CDR1 SEHNR and CDR2 FQNEAQ (reference sequence). The CDR3 is 12 amino acids. Trimming at V came to 3 bases and at J to 8 bases, leaving 3 bases not matched to a gene. The CDR3 sequence is CASSFNRGGYTF. CDR3 coding DNA: TGTGCCAGCAGCTTTAACAGGGGCGGCTACACCTTC. Filled out from reference TRBV7-9 and TRBJ1-2, the complete variable domain reads DTGVSQNPRHKITKRGQNVTFRCDPISEHNRLYWYRQTLGQGPEFLTYFQNEAQLEKSRLLSDRFSAERPKGSFSTLEIQRTEQGDSAMYLCASSFNRGGYTFGSGTRLTVV.

V is TRBV7-2 and J is TRBJ2-1; tentative D call: TRBD1 (6 bases). The CDR3 is 15 residues long. The V gene's germline CDR1 is SGHTA and CDR2 FQGNSA. With 7 bases removed from V and 12 bases from J, the gap between germline ends came to 25 bases. As DNA, the CDR3 is TGTGCCAGCACCCCATCAGACAGGCACCCCGGCGGGCAGTTCTTC. As protein: CASTPSDRHPGGQFF.

V gene TRBV30 combines with J gene TRBJ1-4; 7 bases map to TRBD1. The CDR3 sequence is 16 residues long. Unmatched junction bases numbered 9, after V lost 2 bases and J lost 3 bases. The germline gives CDR1 GTSNPN, CDR2 SVGIG (reference sequence). CDR3 amino acids: CAWSYSRQGPNEKLFF. CDR3 bases: TGTGCCTGGAGTTACAGCCGACAGGGCCCTAATGAAAAACTGTTTTTT.

This chain links TRBV27 with TRBJ2-1, with 8 bases lining up with TRBD1. Germline V CDR1 and CDR2: MNHEY, SMNVEV (reference sequence). V trimming: 6 bases; J trimming: 5 bases; junction bases outside the gene matches: 6. This CDR3 is built from 14 residues. The CDR3 region is CASSGTGRNNEQFF. The CDR3 DNA reads TGTGCCAGCAGCGGGACAGGCCGAAACAATGAGCAGTTCTTC.

This chain connects TRBV18 to TRBJ1-4, with a tentative D call TRBD1 (5 bases). V dropped 0 bases and J dropped 7 bases, with 9 bases sitting between them. Germline loops: CDR1 KGHSH, CDR2 LQKENI. The CDR3 extends over 14 amino acids. The CDR3 bases are TGTGCCAGCTCACCACCGACAGCGAGTGAAAAACTGTTTTTT. This encodes CASSPPTASEKLFF. Complete variable domain (other parts from reference TRBV18 and TRBJ1-4): NAGVMQNPRHLVRRRGQEARLRCSPMKGHSHVYWYRQLPEEGLKFMVYLQKENIIDESGMPKERFSAEFPKEGPSILRIQQVVRGDSAAYFCASSPPTASEKLFFGSGTQLSVL.

The chain joins TRBV2 to TRBJ2-1, with TRBD2 as a possible D gene (6 bases). The CDR3 loop spans 15 amino acids. V was clipped by 2 bases and J by 0 bases, with 8 bases between them. Germline lookup yields CDR1 SNHLY and CDR2 FYNNEI. The CDR3 sequence: CASSERGSSYNEQFF. The DNA of the CDR3 is TGTGCCAGCAGTGAACGGGGGAGCTCCTACAATGAGCAGTTCTTC.

The J gene is TRBJ2-5, the V gene TRBV28; TRBD1 is a possible D gene (5 bases). The V end lost 2 bases, the J end lost 4 bases, and 5 bases lay between the germline ends. Germline assignment: CDR1 MDHEN and CDR2 SYDVKM. The CDR3 consists of 12 residues. CDR3 sequence (DNA): TGTGCCAGCAGTTTACAGGGAGAGACCCAGTACTTC. Its translation is CASSLQGETQYF.

The chain carries TRBV19 and TRBJ2-1; 11 nucleotides agree with TRBD2. The J segment lost 4 bases and the V segment lost 7 bases, leaving 3 bases of the junction unmatched. The CDR3 totals 14 residues. Germline V CDR1 and CDR2: LNHDA, SQIVND (reference sequence). The CDR3 is CASNRLAGYNEQFF. In DNA, the CDR3 is TGTGCCAGTAATAGACTAGCGGGATACAATGAGCAGTTCTTC.

This chain uses TRBV5-8 with TRBJ2-7; 9 bases fit TRBD1. The CDR3 length is 14 residues. The J segment lost 5 bases and the V segment lost 0 bases, leaving 3 bases of the junction unmatched. Germline CDR1 and CDR2: SGHTS and YDEGEE. CDR3 sequence (DNA): TGTGCCAGCAGCTTGGGGGGGACAGGGAACGAGCAGTACTTC. It yields the protein CASSLGGTGNEQYF.

V is TRBV6-5 and J is TRBJ2-5; D might be TRBD1 (7 bases). Germline values: CDR1 MNHEY, CDR2 SVGAGI. V lost 2 bases to trimming and J lost 4 bases, with 11 bases between them. The CDR3 runs 14 residues. The CDR3 region has the DNA TGTGCCAGCAGTTACGCGGGACAGCGAGAGACCCAGTACTTC. It translates to CASSYAGQRETQYF.

This clone has only one observation. The CDR3 sequence is CASTRGEGLEQFF. Written as DNA, the CDR3 is TGTGCCAGCACGAGAGGGGAGGGCCTTGAGCAGTTCTTC. This chain connects TRBV2 to TRBJ2-1, with 7 bases aligning to TRBD2. Germline CDR1 SNHLY, CDR2 FYNNEI. This CDR3 contains 13 residues. J was trimmed by 9 bases and V by 7 bases; bases with no gene match: 9. Looking up the rest from reference TRBV2 and TRBJ2-1 gives the full variable domain: EPEVTQTPSHQVTQMGQEVILRCVPISNHLYFYWYRQILGQKVEFLVSFYNNEISEKSEIFDDQFSVERPDGSNFTLKIRSTKLEDSAMYFCASTRGEGLEQFFGPGTRLTVL.

The chain carries TRBV27 and TRBJ1-3; D gene ambiguous. V was clipped by 5 bases and J by 0 bases, with 11 bases between them. The CDR3 loop spans 15 amino acids. The germline gives CDR1 MNHEY, CDR2 SMNVEV (reference sequence). Here the CDR3 reads CASSITYSSGNTIYF. Written as DNA, the CDR3 is TGTGCCAGCAGTATAACTTACAGCTCTGGAAACACCATATATTTT.

Of note for this clone: One junction end does not reproduce the germline sequence, and a read error may be involved. The V and J genes are TRBV5-1 and TRBJ1-1; D not certain. The CDR3 sequence is 14 residues long. Germline V gene sequence: CDR1 SGHRS, CDR2 YFSETQ. The CDR3 is CASSLGAANPEAFF. The CDR3 DNA follows: TGCGCCAGCAGCTTGGGGGCCGCGAACCCTGAAGCTTTCTTT. Based on the CDR3 plus reference TRBV5-1 and TRBJ1-1, the full variable domain is KAGVTQTPRYLIKTRGQQVTLSCSPISGHRSVSWYQQTPGQGLQFLFEYFSETQRNKGNFPGRFSGRQFSNSRSEMNVSTLELGDSALYLCASSLGAANPEAFFGQGTRLTVV.

This clone was observed a handful of times. The chain is built from TRBV11-2 and TRBJ2-2; no reliable D call. In germline, CDR1 is SGHAT, CDR2 FQNNGV. Between the trimmed V and J ends, which lost 3 bases and 0 bases, there was a span of 8 bases. There are 15 residues in the CDR3. The CDR3 loop is CASSLGSANTGELFF. CDR3 nucleotides: TGTGCCAGCAGCTTGGGCTCCGCGAACACCGGGGAGCTGTTTTTT.

This sequence joins TRBV5-1 and TRBJ1-1; the D gene is possibly TRBD1 (5 bases). The CDR3 runs to 15 residues. Germline CDR1 reads SGHRS; CDR2 reads YFSETQ. V shed 0 bases and J shed 1 base, with 10 bases lying between them. The CDR3 DNA reads TGCGCCAGCAGCTTGGGGGGTCAGGGGAACACTGAAGCTTTCTTT. It is translated as CASSLGGQGNTEAFF.

The chain couples TRBV7-8 to TRBJ1-2, with 8 positions matching TRBD1. This CDR3 has 17 amino acids. The J segment lost 4 bases and the V segment lost 1 base, leaving 11 bases of the junction unmatched. Germline CDR1 is SGHVS and CDR2 is FQNEAQ. The CDR3 coding sequence is TGTGCCAGCAGCTTAGGCGCAGGGGGCGCTTCGGGCTATGGCTACACCTTC. It specifies CASSLGAGGASGYGYTF.

In regard to this clone: Other DNA sequences in this specimen translate into the identical CDR3. The CDR3 reads CASSPRQGQGAFEQYF. The DNA for the CDR3 is TGTGCCAGCAGCCCGCGGCAGGGACAGGGGGCCTTCGAGCAGTACTTC. The chain employs TRBV28 and TRBJ2-7; 12 bases fit TRBD1. After removal of 6 bases from V and 6 bases from J, the junction contained 12 bases not matched to a gene. Germline V CDR1 and CDR2: MDHEN, SYDVKM. The CDR3 spans 16 residues. The full variable domain, with the rest looked up from reference TRBV28 and TRBJ2-7, is DVKVTQSSRYLVKRTGEKVFLECVQDMDHENMFWYRQDPGLGLRLIYFSYDVKMKEKGDIPEGYSVSREKKERFSLILESASTNQTSMYLCASSPRQGQGAFEQYFGPGTRLTVT.

The chain joins TRBV18 to TRBJ1-1; 8 bases align to TRBD1. Germline V CDR1 and CDR2: KGHSH, LQKENI. CDR3 length equals 14 residues. V shed 4 bases, J shed 3 bases, and the junction held 4 bases outside the gene matches. Here the CDR3 DNA reads TGTGCCAGCTCACTTCACAGGGGGGACACTGAAGCTTTCTTT. It translates to CASSLHRGDTEAFF.

This clone was seen a single time. The chain has TRBV28 and TRBJ2-1; 9 bases match TRBD2. Per germline, CDR1 MDHEN and CDR2 SYDVKM. CDR3 length: 15 residues. V lost 2 bases, J lost 8 bases, and 7 bases stayed unmatched. The CDR3 DNA sequence: TGTGCCAGCAGTTTAATAGCGGGGGCTGGGTATGAGCAGTTCTTC. It specifies CASSLIAGAGYEQFF.

The chain employs TRBV4-3 and TRBJ1-6; D not resolved. V lost 0 bases and J lost 7, with 10 bases in between. The CDR3 sequence is 15 residues long. CDR1 and CDR2 (germline): LGHNA, YSLEER. The CDR3 sequence is CASSQDWAENSPLHF. The CDR3 coding sequence is TGCGCCAGCAGCCAAGATTGGGCCGAGAATTCACCCCTCCACTTT.

This chain joins TRBV5-6 and TRBJ1-5; 8 bases align to TRBD1. The CDR3 has 16 residues. Trimming removed 2 bases from V and 4 bases from J; junction bases left unmatched: 8. The V gene's germline CDR1 is SGHDT and CDR2 YYEEEE. The CDR3 nucleotides are TGTGCCAGCAGCTTCTGGGGACAGGTAATAAATCAGCCCCAGCATTTT. It yields the protein CASSFWGQVINQPQHF.

This chain uses TRBV14 with TRBJ1-4; TRBD1 might be the D (6 bases). CDR1 is SGHDN, CDR2 FVKESK, per germline. This CDR3 has 14 amino acids. With 0 bases removed from V and 7 bases from J, the gap between germline ends came to 9 bases. CDR3 region: CASSQEQGGEKLFF. CDR3 coding DNA: TGTGCCAGCAGCCAAGAACAGGGCGGTGAAAAACTGTTTTTT.

J is TRBJ2-3 and V is TRBV10-3; D is possibly TRBD2 (5 bases). V lost 4 bases to trimming and J lost 4 bases, with 6 bases between them. This CDR3 is 12 amino acids long. The V gene's germline CDR1 is ENHRY and CDR2 SYGVKD. The DNA of the CDR3 is TGTGCCATCAGTGGGGGAGCAGATACGCAGTATTTT. The encoded protein is CAISGGADTQYF.

The chain links TRBV10-1 to TRBJ2-5, with 7 nucleotides matching TRBD2. This CDR3 is built from 13 residues. J lost 5 bases, V lost 2 bases, and 2 bases had no gene match. Germline V gene data show CDR1 as WNHNN and CDR2 as SYGVQD (reference sequence). CDR3 sequence: CASSETSVETQYF. CDR3 DNA: TGCGCCAGCAGTGAGACTAGCGTGGAGACCCAGTACTTC.

The V call is TRBV27, the J call TRBJ1-4; 7 bases align to TRBD1. CDR1 and CDR2 from the germline V gene are MNHEY and SMNVEV (reference sequence). The CDR3 loop spans 14 amino acids. J gave up 8 bases and V 3 bases, and 6 bases lay outside the gene matches. The CDR3 loop is CASSFGRGREKLFF. The CDR3 nucleotides read TGTGCCAGCAGTTTCGGAAGGGGGCGGGAAAAACTGTTTTTT.